Listed below are T cell receptor beta chains from one sample, sequenced in a study of blood T cell repertoires in COVID-19. Sequenced by immunoSEQ multiplex PCR; TCRdb stores in-frame clones only, minus some. The sample holds about 93,000 clones, 86% seen once. Sequenced: peripheral blood. The source is an elderly woman with acute or convalescent COVID-19. CDR3s include the opening cysteine and the closing phenylalanine or tryptophan. A D gene is named only where the DNA matches it firmly. The size of a clone is reported for some rows only, either as once, few or many, or as a class for expanded clones.

>NA|NA|TRBV5-1|TRBJ2-3
CASSLGRGVGTDTQYF
TGCGCCAGCAGCTTGGGCAGGGGTGTCGGCACAGATACGCAGTATTTT
>NA|TRBD2|TRBV3-1/TRBV3-2|TRBJ2-2
CASSPLGLAVGELFF
TGTGCCAGCAGCCCATTAGGGCTAGCGGTCGGGGAGCTGTTTTTT
>NA|TRBD1|TRBV12-3/TRBV12-4|TRBJ2-5
CASSTGEETQYF
TGTGCCAGCAGTACAGGGGAAGAGACCCAGTACTTC
>NA|TRBD1|TRBV7-9|TRBJ2-1
CASSLGQGSEQFF
TGTGCCAGCAGCTTAGGACAGGGATCTGAGCAGTTCTTC
>NA|NA|TRBV2|TRBJ1-1
CASGSGNTEAFF
TGTGCCTCAGGGTCGGGGAACACTGAAGCTTTCTTT
>once|NA|TRBV6-6|TRBJ2-7
CASSYSLGPAEQYF
TGTGCCAGCAGTTACTCTCTCGGTCCCGCCGAGCAGTACTTC
>NA|NA|TRBV12-5|TRBJ2-1
CASGLGLAYNEQFF
TGTGCTAGTGGTCTCGGACTGGCCTACAATGAGCAGTTCTTC
>NA|NA|TRBV24-1|TRBJ1-5
CATSDTVSGNQPQHF
TGTGCCACCAGTGATACAGTGTCGGGCAATCAGCCCCAGCATTTT
>NA|NA|TRBV29-1|TRBJ2-7
CSVGHSYEQYF
TGCAGCGTAGGACACTCCTACGAGCAGTACTTC
>NA|NA|TRBV18|TRBJ2-7
CASSSLTGTYEQYF
TGTGCCAGCTCATCCTTGACAGGTACCTACGAGCAGTACTTC
>NA|NA|TRBV11-3|TRBJ2-7
CASSLVSGVGEQYF
TGTGCCAGCAGCTTAGTTTCAGGGGTGGGCGAGCAGTACTTC
>NA|NA|TRBV29-1|TRBJ2-7
CSYSRSGQPDGDYEQYF
TGCAGCTACTCCCGCTCCGGACAGCCCGACGGCGACTACGAGCAGTACTTC
>NA|TRBD1|TRBV12-5|TRBJ1-5
CASGLDRVGQNQPQHF
TGTGCTAGTGGTCTAGACAGGGTTGGGCAAAATCAGCCCCAGCATTTT
>NA|NA|TRBV9|TRBJ2-1
CASSVVSGAYNEQFF
TGTGCCAGCAGCGTAGTAAGCGGAGCCTACAATGAGCAGTTCTTC
>NA|TRBD1|TRBV6-5|TRBJ2-6
CASSFQQGSGANVLTF
TGTGCCAGCAGTTTTCAACAGGGGTCTGGGGCCAACGTCCTGACTTTC
>NA|NA|TRBV5-1|TRBJ2-7
CASRDTYEQYF
TGCGCCAGCCGGGACACATACGAGCAGTACTTC
>once|TRBD1|TRBV5-4|TRBJ1-6
CAVRTGLDSPLHF
TGTGCCGTCCGGACAGGGCTCGATTCACCCCTCCACTTT
>NA|TRBD1|TRBV5-1|TRBJ2-4
CASRPGQANTLAKNIQYF
TGCGCCAGCCGTCCGGGACAGGCCAATACCCTAGCCAAAAACATTCAGTACTTC
>NA|NA|TRBV21-1|TRBJ1-6
CASSKDRQGAGSPLHF
TGTGCCAGCAGCAAAGACCGACAGGGGGCTGGGTCACCCCTCCACTTT
>NA|TRBD1|TRBV6-6|TRBJ2-4
CASSYYAGTEKNIQYF
TGTGCCAGCAGTTACTATGCCGGGACAGAGAAAAACATTCAGTACTTT
>NA|NA|TRBV28|TRBJ1-1
CASNTVGQYPTAFF
TGTGCCAGTAATACTGTCGGACAGTATCCGACAGCTTTCTTT
>NA|TRBD2|TRBV27|TRBJ2-2
CASSPRAGGKYTGELFF
TGTGCCAGCAGTCCCAGAGCGGGGGGTAAATACACCGGGGAGCTGTTTTTT
>NA|NA|TRBV7-9|TRBJ1-1
CASSYSGPTEAFF
TGTGCCAGCAGCTACTCGGGTCCCACTGAAGCTTTCTTT
>once|NA|TRBV18|TRBJ2-1
CASSPRGGGGRSSYNEQFF
TGTGCCAGCTCACCACGGGGCGGGGGCGGACGTAGCTCCTACAATGAGCAGTTCTTC
>NA|TRBD2|TRBV9|TRBJ2-5
CASSRSGGAFQETQYF
TGTGCCAGCAGCCGTAGCGGGGGGGCCTTTCAAGAGACCCAGTACTTC
>NA|NA|TRBV4-1|TRBJ2-2
CASSQVGRGAGELFF
TGCGCCAGCAGCCAAGTCGGCAGGGGGGCCGGGGAGCTGTTTTTT
>NA|NA|TRBV27|TRBJ2-5
CASSPYQETQYF
TGTGCCAGCAGTCCATACCAAGAGACCCAGTACTTC
>once|TRBD1|TRBV18|TRBJ1-1
CASSRTGGTEAFF
TGTGCCAGCTCACGCACAGGGGGGACTGAAGCTTTCTTT
>NA|TRBD1|TRBV2|TRBJ1-4
CASSLDRGGEKLFF
TGTGCCAGCAGTCTCGACAGGGGTGGGGAAAAACTGTTTTTT
>NA|TRBD1|TRBV5-1|TRBJ1-3
CASSFGSGTGGPGNTIYF
TGCGCCAGCAGCTTCGGGAGTGGGACAGGGGGCCCTGGAAACACCATATATTTT
>NA|TRBD1|TRBV4-1|TRBJ1-5
CASSQGTGVSVQPQHF
TGCGCCAGCAGCCAAGGGACAGGGGTTAGCGTTCAGCCCCAGCATTTT
>NA|NA|TRBV5-5|TRBJ2-7
CASTPGVYFEQYF
TGTGCCAGCACCCCAGGGGTATACTTTGAGCAGTACTTC
>NA|TRBD1|TRBV10-3|TRBJ2-7
CAISGTGLEQYF
TGTGCCATCAGCGGGACAGGTTTAGAGCAGTACTTC
>once|NA|TRBV18|TRBJ2-1
CASSPNSYNEQFF
TGTGCCAGCTCACCTAACTCCTACAATGAGCAGTTCTTC
>NA|TRBD1|TRBV2|TRBJ2-7
CASRDRRPYEQYF
TGTGCCAGCAGGGACAGGAGACCCTACGAGCAGTACTTC
>NA|TRBD2|TRBV7-9|TRBJ2-7
CASSLGGLVIYEQYF
TGTGCCAGCAGCTTGGGGGGACTAGTTATCTACGAGCAGTACTTC
>NA|NA|TRBV9|TRBJ2-1
CASSAHRDNEQFF
TGTGCCAGCAGCGCCCACAGGGACAATGAGCAGTTCTTC
>NA|TRBD1|TRBV24-1|TRBJ2-1
CATRGTEKVNEQFF
TGTGCCACCAGAGGGACAGAGAAAGTTAATGAGCAGTTCTTC